This record looks at one T cell receptor (beta chain) sequence and its context. Its antigen is undetermined. The CDR3 totals 14 residues. V gave up 6 bases and J gave up 6 bases; unmatched junction bases: 6. In germline, CDR1 is SGHTA, CDR2 FQGNSA. This specimen belongs to a study of lymphopenia after photon versus proton radiotherapy. Whole-study findings and limits: Post-nadir diversity loss with photons came from oligoclonal expansion, particularly CD8+ Temra cells. Only patients who died were analyzed for survival; proton advantage is unproven. Proton therapy kept repertoires fairly stable, unlike photons, which gained effector/memory cells.

The data were produced by immunoSEQ multiplex PCR, yet TCRdb's version contains in-frame clones alone and is incomplete. The profile shows approximately 65,000 clones, 75% to 90% of them singletons. The chain links TRBV7-2 to TRBJ2-2; 8 bases align to TRBD2. The material sequenced was peripheral blood, taken from a patient treated with proton-based radiotherapy. This receptor was identified in an elderly man with esophageal cancer. CDR3 DNA: TGTGCCAGCAGATACCCCGGGAGGGCCGGGGAGCTGTTTTTT. Translated, it gives CASRYPGRAGELFF.